The T cell receptor beta chain described here comes from a study of blood T cell repertoires in COVID-19. Study in general: The United States, Italy and Spain were the sources of the acute and convalescent COVID-19 samples. The analysed material was cDNA or gDNA that came from T cells, B-cell-depleted T cells, or PBMCs.

Methods used by the authors: Nucleated cell counts were estimated from reference gene primer amplification. Sequenced by immunoSEQ multiplex PCR; TCRdb stores in-frame clones only, minus some. That table supplies the V and J calls and clone size; D and trimming were determined from the DNA. This table has some 200,000 clones, around three quarters appearing once. Germline CDR1 and CDR2: MDHEN and SYDVKM. With 5 bases clipped from V and 4 bases from J, the junction kept 15 bases outside the gene matches. The CDR3 consists of 17 residues. The receptor was derived from an older woman with acute or convalescent COVID-19. V and J are TRBV28 and TRBJ2-3, with 7 bases lining up with TRBD2. Input material: peripheral blood. CDR3 residues: CASSPSLGGRGADTQYF. In nucleotides, the CDR3 is TGTGCCAGCAGTCCCTCCCTTGGCGGGAGAGGGGCAGATACGCAGTATTTT.